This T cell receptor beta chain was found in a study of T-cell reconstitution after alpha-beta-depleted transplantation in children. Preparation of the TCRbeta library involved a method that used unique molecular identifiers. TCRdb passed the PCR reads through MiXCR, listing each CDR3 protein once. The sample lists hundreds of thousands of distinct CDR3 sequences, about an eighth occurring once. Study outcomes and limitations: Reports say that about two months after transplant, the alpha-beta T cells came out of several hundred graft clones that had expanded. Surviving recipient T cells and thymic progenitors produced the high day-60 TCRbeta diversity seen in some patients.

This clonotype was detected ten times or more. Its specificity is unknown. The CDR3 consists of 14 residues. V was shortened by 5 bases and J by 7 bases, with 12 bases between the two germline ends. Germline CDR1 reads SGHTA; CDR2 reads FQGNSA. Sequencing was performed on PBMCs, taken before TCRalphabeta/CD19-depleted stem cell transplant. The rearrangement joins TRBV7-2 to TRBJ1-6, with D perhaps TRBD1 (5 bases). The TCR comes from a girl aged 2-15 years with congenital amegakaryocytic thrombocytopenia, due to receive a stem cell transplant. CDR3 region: CASSVDSSNSPLHF. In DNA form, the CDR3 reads TGTGCCAGCAGCGTCGACAGCTCCAATTCACCCCTCCACTTT.